Below are 17 T cell receptor beta chains sequenced from a single sample in a study of blood T cell repertoires in COVID-19. The repertoire was sequenced with immunoSEQ multiplex PCR; TCRdb's copy has only in-frame clones and lacks some. This sample has about 290,000 clones, with about 89% found just once. Source material: PBMCs or T cells enriched from blood (not recorded which). The source is a woman aged 40 to 50 who had recovered from COVID-19.

V and J are TRBV5-1 and TRBJ1-1, with D possibly TRBD1 on 6 matching bases. Germline V gene lookup returns CDR1 SGHRS and CDR2 YFSETQ. CDR3 length: 14 residues. V dropped 5 bases and J dropped 2 bases, with 13 bases sitting between them. Here the CDR3 reads CASRPQGSNTEAFF. Written as DNA, the CDR3 is TGCGCCAGCAGACCACAGGGATCAAACACTGAAGCTTTCTTT.

The chain combines TRBV5-1 with TRBJ2-5; D is ambiguous. Germline lookup yields CDR1 SGHRS and CDR2 YFSETQ. This CDR3 spans 13 amino acids. Between the trimmed V and J ends, which lost 3 bases and 2 bases, there was a span of 8 bases. CDR3 sequence: CASSYSVQETQYF. The CDR3 DNA reads TGCGCCAGCAGCTATTCAGTTCAAGAGACCCAGTACTTC.

This chain joins TRBV27 and TRBJ2-2, with 8 bases fitting TRBD2. This CDR3 region has 15 residues. The junction had 8 bases not matched to a gene; V was cut back by 7 bases and J by 4 bases. Germline V lookup: CDR1 MNHEY, CDR2 SMNVEV (reference sequence). The CDR3: CASTPGGGFTGELFF. For the CDR3, the DNA is TGTGCCAGCACCCCCGGCGGGGGGTTCACCGGGGAGCTGTTTTTT.

In this sample, this clone turned up once. The chain links TRBV7-2 to TRBJ2-3; 10 nucleotides line up with TRBD2. This CDR3 is built from 18 residues. CDR1 is SGHTA, CDR2 FQGNSA, per germline. J was trimmed by 0 bases and V by 5 bases; bases with no gene match: 11. This CDR3 is CASSPSARTSGSTDTQYF. The CDR3 bases are TGTGCCAGCAGCCCTAGTGCCCGGACTAGCGGTAGCACAGATACGCAGTATTTT.

The chain is built from TRBV5-6 and TRBJ1-2; D gene unclear. Germline-derived CDR1 and CDR2 are SGHDT and YYEEEE. The CDR3 loop spans 14 amino acids. The V end was cut by 0 bases, the J end by 5 bases, with 11 bases between. The CDR3 sequence is CASSLAAGRYGYTF. The CDR3 DNA reads as TGTGCCAGCAGCTTGGCCGCAGGAAGATATGGCTACACCTTC.

The chain is built from TRBV4-1 and TRBJ2-7; D perhaps matches TRBD1 (5 bases). V dropped 0 bases and J dropped 3 bases, with 18 bases sitting between them. Germline V gene sequence: CDR1 MGHRA, CDR2 YSYEKL. The CDR3 consists of 17 residues. This chain's CDR3 is CASSQDPPQGIHYEQYF. The CDR3 nucleotides are TGCGCCAGCAGCCAAGATCCCCCCCAGGGTATACACTACGAGCAGTACTTC.

This chain uses TRBV7-8 with TRBJ1-4, with D possibly being TRBD1 (6 bases). This CDR3 has 15 amino acids. V lost 2 bases to trimming and J lost 7 bases, with 14 bases between them. Germline V lookup: CDR1 SGHVS, CDR2 FQNEAQ. The CDR3 coding sequence is TGTGCCAGCAGCTTAAGTCAGGGGCTTATTGAAAAACTGTTTTTT. As protein: CASSLSQGLIEKLFF.

The chain is built from TRBV25-1 and TRBJ2-7; TRBD1 might be the D (6 bases). The germline V and J ends were trimmed by 6 bases and 0 bases, with 6 bases remaining between them. CDR3 length equals 12 residues. Germline loops: CDR1 MGHDK, CDR2 SYGVNS. The CDR3 nucleotides are TGTGCCAGCAGGGACAGCTCCTACGAGCAGTACTTC. Its protein product is CASRDSSYEQYF.

This chain joins TRBV27 and TRBJ1-1; D might be TRBD1 (5 bases). V lost 5 bases to trimming and J lost 4 bases, with 14 bases between them. The length of the CDR3 is 14 residues. CDR1 is MNHEY and CDR2 is SMNVEV in the germline V gene (reference sequence). The CDR3 DNA reads as TGTGCCAGCAGTAAGGGGAGGGAGGGCACTGAAGCTTTCTTT. This gives the protein CASSKGREGTEAFF.

With respect to this clone: This same CDR3 is encoded by further DNA sequences in the sample. CDR3 protein: CASSPAGGNTEAFF. The CDR3 region has the DNA TGTGCCAGCTCGCCCGCCGGGGGTAACACTGAAGCTTTCTTT. J is TRBJ1-1 and V is TRBV18; the D gene is possibly TRBD1 (5 bases). The V and J ends lost 6 bases and 2 bases respectively, with 13 bases between them. The length of the CDR3 is 14 residues. Germline V gives CDR1 KGHSH, CDR2 LQKENI.

The CDR3 sequence: CASSPNEGIYGYTF. Written as DNA, the CDR3 is TGTGCCAGCTCACCCAACGAGGGCATCTATGGCTACACCTTC. This rearrangement joins TRBV18 to TRBJ1-2; D uncertain. CDR1 and CDR2 from the germline V gene are KGHSH and LQKENI. The CDR3 sequence is 14 residues long. V lost 3 bases and J 4 bases, leaving 12 bases between the germline ends.

The chain combines TRBV3-1 (or the pseudogene TRBV3-2) with TRBJ1-6; D is perhaps TRBD1 (6 bases). The CDR3 spans 15 residues. Germline V gene data show CDR1 as LGHDT and CDR2 as YNNKEL (reference sequence). The germline V and J ends were trimmed by 4 bases and 6 bases, with 13 bases remaining between them. CDR3 coding DNA: TGTGCCAGCAGCCGGGCAGGGGAGATTAATTCACCCCTCCACTTT. Protein sequence: CASSRAGEINSPLHF.

This chain uses TRBV9 with TRBJ2-5; 7 bases match TRBD2. CDR3 size: 15 residues. The V gene's germline CDR1 is SGDLS and CDR2 YYNGEE. With V trimmed by 2 bases and J by 1 base, 5 bases remained unmatched. CDR3 protein: CASSVSGGPQETQYF. As DNA, the CDR3 is TGTGCCAGCAGCGTCTCGGGGGGACCCCAAGAGACCCAGTACTTC. The variable domain in full, with the rest retrieved from reference TRBV9 and TRBJ2-5, is DSGVTQTPKHLITATGQRVTLRCSPRSGDLSVYWYQQSLDQGLQFLIQYYNGEERAKGNILERFSAQQFPDLHSELNLSSLELGDSALYFCASSVSGGPQETQYFGPGTRLLVL.

V is TRBV19 and J is TRBJ2-1; 15 bases agree with TRBD2. CDR1 and CDR2 from the germline V gene are LNHDA and SQIVND (reference sequence). The CDR3 is made up of 21 amino acids. V lost 4 bases and J lost 1; bases outside the gene matches: 14. The CDR3 protein is CASSTRTGLAGGWGSYNEQFF. For the CDR3, the DNA is TGTGCCAGTAGTACCCGCACGGGACTAGCGGGAGGATGGGGGTCCTACAATGAGCAGTTCTTC.

The chain uses TRBV5-1 and TRBJ2-1; 7 bases agree with TRBD2. CDR1 is SGHRS and CDR2 is YFSETQ in the germline V gene. The CDR3 runs 16 residues. The ends lost 2 bases at V and 4 bases at J; junction bases unmatched: 9. The CDR3 DNA sequence: TGCGCCAGCAGCTTTCAAGCGGGGACCTTATACAATGAGCAGTTCTTC. It codes for CASSFQAGTLYNEQFF.

The chain links TRBV27 to TRBJ1-1, with D possibly TRBD1 on 6 matching bases. The CDR3 is 15 residues long. Germline V gene data show CDR1 as MNHEY and CDR2 as SMNVEV (reference sequence). Trimming took off 4 bases at V and 5 bases at J, with 17 bases between the two ends. CDR3 nucleotide sequence: TGTGCCAGCAGTTCAACAGGGCTCCCGGTGACTGAAGCTTTCTTT. It yields the protein CASSSTGLPVTEAFF.

V is TRBV7-9 and J is TRBJ1-6; TRBD1 matches 8 bases. Per germline, CDR1 SEHNR and CDR2 FQNEAQ (reference sequence). V lost 1 base, J lost 7 bases, and 15 bases stayed unmatched. This CDR3 has 19 amino acids. The CDR3 loop reads CASSLGAFLDRGKNSPLHF. For the CDR3, the DNA is TGTGCCAGCAGCTTAGGTGCATTTCTCGACAGGGGAAAAAATTCACCCCTCCACTTT.